The entry that follows covers one TCR beta chain sequence. Antigen unknown. The data originate from a study of cytomegalovirus exposure and HLA in healthy donors. The study, taken as a whole, reports: CMV serostatus was the only immune exposure information that was available.

The CDR3 is 15 residues long. Germline values: CDR1 MNHEY, CDR2 SVGAGI. The trim removed 8 bases at V and 7 bases at J, leaving 14 bases unmatched. It was with 60 Vbeta and 13 Jbeta primers that the PCR ran. Profiling relied on immunoSEQ multiplex PCR, and the TCRdb table lists in-frame clones only, not all of them. The sample records fewer than 200,000 clones, roughly 87% being singletons. Sequences were obtained from PBMCs. V and J are TRBV6-5 and TRBJ2-7; 10 positions match TRBD2. The TCR sequence derives from a woman aged 25 to 39 in good health and CMV-seronegative. CDR3 protein: CASGVELAGAGEQYF. In DNA form, the CDR3 reads TGTGCCAGCGGGGTGGAGCTAGCGGGGGCGGGGGAGCAGTACTTC.